Given below is one T cell receptor (beta chain) in context. TCRdb independently ran MiXCR on the 5' RACE reads; one entry per CDR3 protein. The repertoire holds over 55,000 distinct CDR3 sequences, with approximately 10% as singletons. The germline V gene encodes CDR1 SNHLY and CDR2 FYNNEI. Trimming took 8 bases from V and 4 from J, leaving 11 bases between them. There are 13 residues in the CDR3. This sample was included in a study of early T cells in non-severe SARS-CoV-2 infection. This rearrangement joins TRBV2 to TRBJ2-2, with D perhaps TRBD2 (5 bases). The TCR sequence derives from an adult who was a healthcare worker with PCR-confirmed SARS-CoV-2 infection or an uninfected control (not recorded which). Material: whole blood. This chain's CDR3 is CASGEFGTGELFF. DNA of the CDR3: TGTGCCAGCGGGGAGTTTGGCACCGGGGAGCTGTTTTTT.